The 16 T cell receptor beta chains reported below all come from one sample, sequenced in a study of long-term antiretroviral therapy in people with HIV. They ran version v3.0 of the immunoSEQ assay at survey level. TCRdb's copy holds only in-frame clones and misses some; the assay was immunoSEQ multiplex PCR. The table lists 35,000 to 50,000 clones, around nine tenths of them singletons. The input for sequencing was unsorted PBMCs, taken 0.1 years before starting antiretroviral therapy. These receptors were obtained from a woman between 45 and 60 years old with HIV.

V and J are TRBV7-2 and TRBJ2-1; 10 bases are a match to TRBD2. V shed 4 bases and J 4 bases; nucleotides not matched to a gene: 16. The CDR3 is 19 amino acids. The germline V gene encodes CDR1 SGHTA and CDR2 FQGNSA. The CDR3 DNA sequence: TGTGCCAGCAGCTCCCCCCCTGGGGCTAGCGGGGGTAGTTACAATGAGCAGTTCTTC. Residues: CASSSPPGASGGSYNEQFF. Complete variable domain (other parts from reference TRBV7-2 and TRBJ2-1): GAGVSQSPSNKVTEKGKDVELRCDPISGHTALYWYRQSLGQGLEFLIYFQGNSAPDKSGLPSDRFSAERTGGSVSTLTIQRTQQEDSAVYLCASSSPPGASGGSYNEQFFGPGTRLTVL.

The rearrangement uses TRBV5-1 and TRBJ1-1; D unresolved. The V end was cut by 1 base, the J end by 2 bases, with 9 bases between. The CDR3 is made up of 14 amino acids. Germline V gives CDR1 SGHRS, CDR2 YFSETQ. CDR3 sequence: CASSLLGRNTEAFF. The CDR3 DNA reads as TGCGCCAGCAGCTTGTTGGGTAGAAACACTGAAGCTTTCTTT.

J is TRBJ1-1 and V is TRBV5-1, with 12 bases fitting TRBD1. Germline V lookup: CDR1 SGHRS, CDR2 YFSETQ. V lost 3 bases, J lost 5 bases, and 2 bases stayed unmatched. CDR3 length: 14 residues. The CDR3 nucleotides read TGCGCCAGCAGCTCGGGACAGGGGGCTACTGAAGCTTTCTTT. Translating it yields CASSSGQGATEAFF.

V is TRBV7-6 and J is TRBJ2-1; D unresolved. The CDR3 is made up of 13 amino acids. V was pared by 0 bases and J by 8 bases, with 8 bases between. Germline lookup yields CDR1 SGHVS and CDR2 FNYEAQ. The CDR3 loop is CASSLAGSYEQFF. CDR3 in DNA: TGTGCCAGCAGCTTAGCAGGGTCATATGAGCAGTTCTTC.

The chain recombines TRBV18 with TRBJ2-7; D could derive from TRBD1 or TRBD2 (5 bases each). Trimming pared 4 bases from V and 5 bases from J, leaving 6 bases between. Germline CDR1 KGHSH, CDR2 LQKENI. The CDR3 consists of 11 residues. CDR3 sequence reads: CASSRDHEQYF. CDR3 sequence (DNA): TGTGCCAGCTCACGGGACCACGAGCAGTACTTC.

The rearrangement uses TRBV7-2 and TRBJ2-5, with 7 bases matching TRBD2. Germline V gene sequence: CDR1 SGHTA, CDR2 FQGNSA. The junction had 7 bases not matched to a gene; V was cut back by 1 base and J by 5 bases. The CDR3 loop spans 15 amino acids. The CDR3 DNA follows: TGTGCCAGCAGCTTAGGGGGGGGGTGGCGGGAGACCCAGTACTTC. This encodes CASSLGGGWRETQYF.

The V call is TRBV7-8, the J call TRBJ1-4; a possible D gene is TRBD1 (5 bases). V shed 4 bases and J shed 2 bases, with 17 bases lying between them. The CDR3 is made up of 17 amino acids. CDR1 is SGHVS and CDR2 is FQNEAQ in the germline V gene. The DNA for the CDR3 is TGTGCCAGCAGCTCGCCGGGTGGGGCCGATACTAATGAAAAACTGTTTTTT. It translates to CASSSPGGADTNEKLFF.

The chain combines TRBV2 with TRBJ1-2, with D perhaps matching TRBD1 (5 bases). Trimming cost V 4 bases and J 4 bases, with 10 bases left between them. CDR1 SNHLY and CDR2 FYNNEI come from the germline V gene. The CDR3 loop spans 13 amino acids. The CDR3 region is CASSVGGAYGYTF. CDR3 sequence (DNA): TGTGCCAGCAGTGTTGGGGGAGCCTATGGCTACACCTTC.

The chain is built from TRBV7-9 and TRBJ1-3; D remains unclear. Trimming removed 11 bases at V and 8 bases at J, with 16 bases between. The CDR3 runs to 12 residues. Looked up from germline, CDR1 is SEHNR and CDR2 is FQNEAQ (reference sequence). CDR3 DNA sequence: TGTGCCGCCGGGGATCTAAAGTACACCATATATTTT. It specifies CAAGDLKYTIYF.

The chain uses TRBV4-1 and TRBJ2-3; the match to TRBD2 covers 14 bases. CDR1 is MGHRA and CDR2 is YSYEKL in the germline V gene. V shed 0 bases, J shed 8 bases, and the junction held 16 bases outside the gene matches. This CDR3 is built from 20 residues. The CDR3 sequence: CASSQDPGTSGGPQRGTQYF. DNA of the CDR3: TGCGCCAGCAGCCAAGATCCCGGGACTAGCGGGGGACCACAGAGGGGTACGCAGTATTTT.

The rearrangement joins TRBV6-1 to TRBJ2-4, with TRBD2 as a possible D gene (7 bases). The V gene lost 8 bases and the J gene lost 8 bases, with 19 bases spanning the gap. Per the germline V gene, CDR1 is MNHNS and CDR2 is SASEGT. The CDR3 runs 14 residues. Here the CDR3 reads CASRAGAAVYIQYF. CDR3 bases: TGTGCCAGCCGCGCGGGGGCGGCAGTATACATTCAGTACTTC.

V gene TRBV2 combines with J gene TRBJ1-6; 7 bases are a match to TRBD1. The V gene end was trimmed by 8 bases and the J gene end by 7 bases; junction bases not matched to a gene: 14. Per the germline V gene, CDR1 is SNHLY and CDR2 is FYNNEI. CDR3 length: 16 residues. CDR3 sequence reads: CASSERAGQRNSPLHF. The CDR3 nucleotides read TGTGCCAGCTCAGAACGGGCGGGACAGAGGAATTCACCCCTCCACTTT.

The chain couples TRBV19 to TRBJ1-1; D remains unclear. Trimming left V 8 bases short and J 1 base short, with 20 bases between. The germline V gene encodes CDR1 LNHDA and CDR2 SQIVND (reference sequence). The CDR3 is 16 residues long. The CDR3 loop reads CASFYRSGVSNTEAFF. For the CDR3, the DNA is TGTGCCAGTTTCTATCGATCTGGGGTTTCGAACACTGAAGCTTTCTTT.

This chain connects TRBV5-6 to TRBJ2-3; no definite D call. V was clipped by 1 base and J by 1 base, with 4 bases between them. The germline gives CDR1 SGHDT, CDR2 YYEEEE. The CDR3 sequence is 13 residues long. The CDR3 DNA is TGTGCCAGCAGCTTGACTGGCACAGATACGCAGTATTTT. Its protein product is CASSLTGTDTQYF.

This clone was detected only once. This chain connects TRBV6-6 to TRBJ2-1, with 7 bases fitting TRBD1. With V trimmed by 6 bases and J by 7 bases, 6 bases remained unmatched. Germline values: CDR1 MNHNY, CDR2 SVGAGI (reference sequence). The CDR3 is 13 amino acids. Here the CDR3 DNA reads TGTGCCAGCAGAGTACTCAGGGGGAATGAGCAGTTCTTC. It yields the protein CASRVLRGNEQFF.

The V call is TRBV2, the J call TRBJ2-3; possibly TRBD1 or TRBD2 for D (5 bases each). Germline assignment: CDR1 SNHLY and CDR2 FYNNEI. Trimming pared 6 bases from V and 3 bases from J, leaving 16 bases between. The CDR3 sequence is 15 residues long. The CDR3: CASSGRGKGTDTQYF. Here the CDR3 DNA reads TGTGCCAGCAGCGGCCGGGGCAAGGGTACAGATACGCAGTATTTT.